This is a list of T cell receptor beta chains from one sample in a study of blood T cell repertoires in COVID-19. Profiled with immunoSEQ multiplex PCR; TCRdb holds only in-frame clones, not every one. The sample records a few hundred thousand clones, approximately 88% being singletons. The sample was PBMCs or T cells enriched from blood (not recorded which). These receptors were obtained from a woman aged 35 to 49 who had recovered from COVID-19. Both conserved end residues are part of each CDR3. The order of the fields is clone size, J gene, V gene, D gene, CDR3 DNA, CDR3 protein. A D gene is named only where the DNA matches it firmly. Not all rows give a size; the values are once, few, many and, for expanded clones, a class.

NA TRBJ2-3 TRBV28 TRBD2 TGTGCCAGCAGCTCTCGGCGGGAGGGGGCAGATACGCAGTATTTT CASSSRREGADTQYF
NA TRBJ1-3 TRBV5-6 TRBD1 TGTGCCAGCAGCGAGACAGGGGTATTGTGGAACACCATATATTTT CASSETGVLWNTIYF
NA TRBJ1-1 TRBV9 TRBD1 TGTGCCAGCAGCGGGGGACAGGGGGTCGGCACTGAAGCTTTCTTT CASSGGQGVGTEAFF
NA TRBJ2-1 TRBV15 TRBD2 TGTGCCACCAAGGTCGGGACAGCACGCCTAGCGGGAGGGGATGAGCAGTTCTTC CATKVGTARLAGGDEQFF
few TRBJ2-1 TRBV14 TRBD2 TGTGCCAGCAGCCAGGCGGGAGTGAACAATGAGCAGTTCTTC CASSQAGVNNEQFF
once TRBJ1-4 TRBV15 NA TGTGCCACCAGCAGAGCGACAGAAAAACTGTTTTTT CATSRATEKLFF
few TRBJ2-7 TRBV13 NA TGTGCCAGCAGCTTGTCCGGGAGAGACTACGAGCAGTACTTC CASSLSGRDYEQYF
NA TRBJ1-6 TRBV14 TRBD1 TGTGCCAGCAGCCAAGACATTAGGGACAGCCAAATTCACCCCCTCCACTTT CASSQDIRDSQIHPLHF
NA TRBJ2-3 TRBV14 NA TGTGCCAGCAGCCCAAGACGGGGGAGTGGCACAGATACGCAGTATTTT CASSPRRGSGTDTQYF
NA TRBJ1-3 TRBV5-1 TRBD1 TGCGCCAGCAGCCTTACGACAGGGGTTGGAAACACCATATATTTT CASSLTTGVGNTIYF
NA TRBJ2-1 TRBV9 NA TGTGCCAGCAGCGCCCGCTACAATGAGCAGTTCTTC CASSARYNEQFF
NA TRBJ2-7 TRBV7-2 NA NA CASSLGSGQGIYEQYF
NA TRBJ1-2 TRBV5-4 NA TGTGCCAGCAGCCGGGAGGCAGACCTCTATGGCTACACCTTC CASSREADLYGYTF
NA TRBJ1-3 TRBV2 NA TGTGCCAGCAGGGTAGCCGGAAACACCATATATTTT CASRVAGNTIYF
once TRBJ2-7 TRBV15 NA TGTGCCACCAGCAGAGGGGGCATGGGTCCAGGCTCCTACGAGCAGTACTTC CATSRGGMGPGSYEQYF
NA TRBJ2-3 TRBV25-1 TRBD1 TGTGCCAGCAGTGAATGGGGACAGGGGGGAGTAGATACGCAGTATTTT CASSEWGQGGVDTQYF
NA TRBJ2-5 TRBV21-1 NA TGTGCCAGCAGCACGGGTCCGGGACTAGCGGTCCAAGAGACCCAGTACTTC CASSTGPGLAVQETQYF
NA TRBJ2-5 TRBV13 NA TGTGCCAGCAGCTCCAGGCGGAGGGAGACCCAGTACTTC CASSSRRRETQYF
NA TRBJ2-7 TRBV6-5 TRBD1 TGTGCCAGCGGGATGCCGGGACAGCACTACGAGCAGTACTTC CASGMPGQHYEQYF
NA TRBJ2-2 TRBV5-1 TRBD2 TGCGCCAGCAGTCAAGCGGGAGGAACCACCGGGGAGCTGTTTTTT CASSQAGGTTGELFF
NA TRBJ1-1 TRBV28 NA TGTGCCAGCAGTTTAGGTCAGGGAGGTGGGAAAGCTTTCTTT CASSLGQGGGKAFF
NA TRBJ2-4 TRBV28 NA TGTGCCAGCAGTTTGTTTGGGGGCGCGGGCAAAAACATTCAGTACTTC CASSLFGGAGKNIQYF
NA TRBJ1-3 TRBV27 TRBD1 TGTGCCAGCAGGAAAGTCGGACAGGGGGACACCATATATTTT CASRKVGQGDTIYF
NA TRBJ2-1 TRBV9 TRBD1 TGTGCCAGCAGCGTAGGCGGACAGGGGGCTGGGCAGTTCTTC CASSVGGQGAGQFF
NA TRBJ1-3 TRBV4-1 NA TGCGCCAGCAGCCAAGATGGCAGGGCGGACACCATATATTTT CASSQDGRADTIYF
NA TRBJ2-2 TRBV5-6 NA TGTGCCAGCAGCTTGACGGTTTCCAACACCGGGGAGCTGTTTTTT CASSLTVSNTGELFF
NA TRBJ1-4 TRBV12-3/TRBV12-4 NA TGTGCCAGCAGTTTCGCTAATGAAAAACTGTTTTTT CASSFANEKLFF
NA TRBJ1-1 TRBV27 TRBD1 TGTGCCAGTCACAGGGGATCCAGTAGGTACACTGAAGCTTTCTTT CASHRGSSRYTEAFF
NA TRBJ2-7 TRBV30 NA TGTGCCTGGAGTGCAAACTACGAGCAGTACTTC CAWSANYEQYF
NA TRBJ1-5 TRBV28 NA TGTGCCAGCAGTTCCCCCTGGGGGGTCAATCAGCCCCAGCATTTT CASSSPWGVNQPQHF
NA TRBJ2-2 TRBV7-9 NA TGTGCCAGCAGGACTAGGAATACCGGGGAGCTGTTTTTT CASRTRNTGELFF
NA TRBJ2-7 TRBV5-1 NA TGCGCCAGCAGCTCCAGTGCCTCCTACGAGCAGTACTTC CASSSSASYEQYF
NA TRBJ2-3 TRBV5-1 TRBD2 TGCGCCAGCAGCTTGGTCCTAGCGGGAGGGACTACATACACAGATACGCAGTATTTT CASSLVLAGGTTYTDTQYF
once TRBJ2-1 TRBV5-1 NA TGCGCCAGCAGCTTGGACTCAAATTTACAGTTCTTC CASSLDSNLQFF
few TRBJ1-5 TRBV20-1 NA TGCAGTGCTAGTGAGGGTCAAGGACTGCCCCAGCATTTT CSASEGQGLPQHF
NA TRBJ2-7 TRBV21-1 NA TGTGCCAGCAGCAAAGTTCTAGCGGGTTCAGCTTACGAGCAGTACTTC CASSKVLAGSAYEQYF
once TRBJ2-1 TRBV7-2 NA TGTGCCAGCAGCTTAGAAGGGGCTAGCCGGGGGAGTGAGCAGTTCTTC CASSLEGASRGSEQFF
NA TRBJ2-2 TRBV10-1 NA TGCGCCAGCAGTGACCCCAGGGAAGGGGATCTGGACGGGGAGCTGTTTTTT CASSDPREGDLDGELFF
NA TRBJ2-5 TRBV10-3 TRBD2 TGTGCCACCAGACTAGCTGACGCTCAAGAGACCCAGTACTTC CATRLADAQETQYF
few TRBJ2-1 TRBV7-2 NA TGTGCCAGCAGCTTACATCTCGGACAAATGGGAAATGAGCAGTTCTTC CASSLHLGQMGNEQFF
NA TRBJ1-3 TRBV7-9 NA TGTGCCAGCAGCTCGGCAGACTACTCTGGAAACACCATATATTTT CASSSADYSGNTIYF
NA TRBJ1-5 TRBV9 TRBD1 TGTGCCAGCGGGACAGACGAAAATCAGCCCCAGCATTTT CASGTDENQPQHF
NA TRBJ2-7 TRBV28 NA TGTGCCAGCAGTTCCGGCGGGTCGAGCTCCTACGAGCAGTACTTC CASSSGGSSSYEQYF
NA TRBJ2-2 TRBV7-4 TRBD2 TGTGCCAGCAGCTACCCCAGCGGGAGTTTCGGGCACCGGGGAGCTGTTTTT CASSYPSGSFGHRGAVF
once TRBJ2-7 TRBV20-1 NA TGCAGTGCTAGTCCCGCGGGGTACGAGCAGTACTTC CSASPAGYEQYF
NA TRBJ2-1 TRBV20-1 NA TGCAGTGCTTTAGCGGTCAATGAGCAGTTCTTC CSALAVNEQFF
NA TRBJ2-6 TRBV11-2 TRBD1 TGTGCCAGCAGCCTAAACCGGGACAGGGGCTACTCTGGGGCCAACGTCCTGACTTTC CASSLNRDRGYSGANVLTF
once TRBJ2-7 TRBV7-9 NA TGTGCCAGCAGCCCCCCTACAGGGAACTACGAGCAGTACTTC CASSPPTGNYEQYF
NA TRBJ1-2 TRBV3-1/TRBV3-2 NA TGTGCCAGCAGCGAAACCTCGGGGGACTTTCTCGGCTATGGCTACACCTTC CASSETSGDFLGYGYTF
NA TRBJ1-6 TRBV28 NA TGTGCCAGCAGTCCCGGACAGAGAAATTCACCCCTCCACTTT CASSPGQRNSPLHF
NA TRBJ2-1 TRBV7-6 TRBD2 TGTGCCAGCAGCTCTCAGACTAGCGGGATCGGCGGCAATGAGCAGTTCTTC CASSSQTSGIGGNEQFF
NA TRBJ1-2 TRBV5-4 TRBD1 TGTGCCAGCAGATCCTTGGGAGAGGGGGCGAACTATGGCTACACCTTC CASRSLGEGANYGYTF
NA TRBJ2-7 TRBV20-1 NA TGCAGTGCTAGTCATACCGGGACTGGCTACGAGCAGTACTTC CSASHTGTGYEQYF
NA TRBJ2-3 TRBV9 NA TGTGCCAGCAGCGTAAGGCAGGGTGGTGTGACAGATACGCAGTATTTT CASSVRQGGVTDTQYF
NA TRBJ1-2 TRBV6-5 TRBD1 TGTGCCAGCAGTCAGACAGGGGGCTACGGCTACACCTTC CASSQTGGYGYTF
NA TRBJ2-2 TRBV19 TRBD1 TGTGCCAGTACCCTCGGACAGGGCGGGTACACCGGGGAGCTGTTTTTT CASTLGQGGYTGELFF
NA TRBJ1-3 TRBV5-6 NA TGTGCCAGCAGCTCCTGGACAGCCGAAAACACCATATATTTT CASSSWTAENTIYF